What follows is one T cell receptor (beta chain) and its context. The antigen is undetermined. This sample is part of a study of T cells expressing NK-cell markers. Overall study context: Sorted CD3+CD56+NKG2C+, CD3+CD56+NKG2C- and CD3+CD56-NKG2C+ T cells provided the TCR beta repertoires. Sequenced donors, eight in total, included seven who were HCMV-seropositive and one who was seronegative.

Libraries used 5'RACE template switching adding universal primer site and UMIs. One entry per CDR3 protein, without DNA, is what TCRdb gives after re-calling the 5' RACE reads. Its listing shows 150,000 to 170,000 distinct CDR3 sequences. The CDR3 totals 14 residues. Findings of the study overall: The study found these clonotypes also leading the CD3+CD56-NKG2C+ fraction in several donors.

The receptor was derived from a woman in her forties or fifties in good health. The sample comprised blood T cells: a sorted CD56 or NKG2C T cell subset, CD4+ or CD8+ T cells, or bulk PBMC T cells (not recorded which). The V call is TRBV12-3 or TRBV12-4, the J call TRBJ2-1; checking the TCRdb D call of TRBD2 is not possible without DNA. The CDR3 sequence: CASRRTSGRDEQFF.